The 30 T cell receptor beta chains presented below share a single source sample, sequenced in a study of CD8+ T cells in alopecia areata. Sequencing used cDNA as its template, made by extracting RNA and reverse transcribing it. The table came from immunoSEQ multiplex PCR; TCRdb's copy has only in-frame clones and leaves some out. The data hold roughly 120,000 clones, with 50% to 55% observed a single time. As for treatment: oral pan-JAK inhibitor, 5-10 mg twice daily. The sample was CD4+ T cells sorted from blood, taken at week 4, from a patient treated with tofacitinib. The receptors originated from a human donor with alopecia areata.

The chain couples TRBV7-8 to TRBJ2-5; D call uncertain. V shed 0 bases and J shed 1 base, with 3 bases lying between them. This CDR3 comprises 13 residues. Germline CDR1 and CDR2: SGHVS and FQNEAQ. CDR3 nucleotide sequence: TGTGCCAGCAGCTTAGCGCTCCAAGAGACCCAGTACTTC. Protein: CASSLALQETQYF.

About this clone: A much larger clone is a single base away; this may be a read error. This chain joins TRBV28 and TRBJ2-5; D remains ambiguous. With 4 bases removed from V and 4 bases from J, the gap between germline ends came to 4 bases. The CDR3 runs 11 residues. From germline, CDR1 is MDHEN and CDR2 SYDVKM. This CDR3 is CASSSRETQYF. The CDR3 coding sequence is TGTGCCAGCAGTTCTAGAGAGACCCAGTACTTC.

J is TRBJ2-1 and V is TRBV2, with D possibly matching TRBD1 (6 bases). Germline-derived CDR1 and CDR2 are SNHLY and FYNNEI. This CDR3 contains 18 residues. With 2 bases removed from V and 7 bases from J, the gap between germline ends came to 24 bases. The CDR3 loop reads CASSELGHPTGPQNEQFF. As DNA, the CDR3 is TGTGCCAGCAGTGAACTGGGACACCCGACGGGACCTCAAAATGAGCAGTTCTTC.

The V and J genes are TRBV7-2 and TRBJ1-2; D is ambiguous. CDR3 length: 14 amino acids. Germline lookup yields CDR1 SGHTA and CDR2 FQGNSA. The V and J ends lost 7 bases and 2 bases respectively, with 14 bases between them. CDR3 sequence: CASIKLGQNYGYTF. CDR3 nucleotide sequence: TGTGCCAGCATTAAGTTGGGCCAGAACTATGGCTACACCTTC.

Only a few counts were recorded for this clone. V and J are TRBV28 and TRBJ2-3; 10 bases line up with TRBD2. This CDR3 has 18 residues. J was trimmed by 4 bases and V by 3 bases; bases with no gene match: 13. Germline V gives CDR1 MDHEN, CDR2 SYDVKM. Here the CDR3 reads CASSFQASGSKGADTQYF. CDR3 DNA sequence: TGTGCCAGCAGTTTTCAGGCTAGCGGGAGTAAAGGGGCAGATACGCAGTATTTT.

This clone came up once. The V call is TRBV6-1, the J call TRBJ2-1; D is unclear. Germline V gene sequence: CDR1 MNHNS, CDR2 SASEGT. The V end lost 11 bases, the J end lost 0 bases, and 14 bases lay between the germline ends. The CDR3 runs to 14 residues. The CDR3 loop is CAGRPQSSYNEQFF. DNA for the CDR3: TGTGCCGGACGGCCACAGAGCTCCTACAATGAGCAGTTCTTC.

The chain combines TRBV29-1 with TRBJ2-7, with D possibly matching TRBD1 (6 bases). CDR1 SQVTM and CDR2 ANQGSEA come from the germline V gene. V lost 8 bases, J lost 3 bases, and 20 bases lay in between. The length of the CDR3 is 14 residues. Here the CDR3 reads CSLPTWGLFYEQYF. Here the CDR3 DNA reads TGCAGCCTCCCCACATGGGGGCTTTTCTACGAGCAGTACTTC.

For this clone: A junction boundary mismatches the germline segment, possibly from a read error. V is TRBV30 and J is TRBJ1-1; a weak D match, TRBD1 (5 bases). The germline gives CDR1 GTSNPN, CDR2 SVGIG (reference sequence). CDR3 size: 14 residues. The CDR3 coding sequence is TGTGCCGGGAGGCCCGGGACGGTGAACACTGAAGCTTTCTTT. Its protein product is CAGRPGTVNTEAFF.

V gene TRBV7-2 combines with J gene TRBJ2-7; maybe TRBD1 (5 bases). This CDR3 is 13 amino acids long. CDR1 is SGHTA, CDR2 FQGNSA, per germline. Trimming removed 1 base from V and 2 bases from J, with 6 bases in between. CDR3 in amino acids: CASSLVQAYEQYF. The DNA for the CDR3 is TGTGCCAGCAGCTTAGTACAGGCCTACGAGCAGTACTTC.

V usage is TRBV30 and J usage is TRBJ2-7; weak D call: TRBD2 (7 bases). Trimming shortened V by 0 bases and J by 4 bases, and 13 bases separated the two germline ends. Germline V gives CDR1 GTSNPN, CDR2 SVGIG (reference sequence). The length of the CDR3 is 14 residues. The CDR3 loop is CAWSVTGRVYEQYF. The CDR3 bases are TGTGCCTGGAGTGTAACAGGGAGGGTATACGAGCAGTACTTC.

This clone was detected a few times. The chain combines TRBV28 with TRBJ2-4, with 7 bases matching TRBD1. Per the germline V gene, CDR1 is MDHEN and CDR2 is SYDVKM. CDR3 length: 14 amino acids. V lost 7 bases to trimming and J lost 3 bases; unmatched junction nucleotides: 6. DNA for the CDR3: TGTGCCAGCACCCCTTCAGGGGGCAAAAACATTCAGTACTTC. It specifies CASTPSGGKNIQYF.

This clone has just a few counts. This chain joins TRBV10-3 and TRBJ1-2; D gene ambiguous. CDR3 length: 13 amino acids. Germline V CDR1 and CDR2: ENHRY, SYGVKD. V gave up 4 bases and J gave up 2 bases, with 8 bases separating them. The CDR3: CAISVDTNYGYTF. The CDR3 nucleotides are TGTGCCATCAGTGTAGACACAAACTATGGCTACACCTTC.

This clone was seen more than once but under ten times. The chain combines TRBV11-2 with TRBJ1-1, with a possible D match to TRBD1 (6 bases). Germline V gene sequence: CDR1 SGHAT, CDR2 FQNNGV. Deletions cut 7 bases from V and 4 bases from J, with 16 bases between. This CDR3 comprises 14 residues. The CDR3 loop reads CASTRDTRGTEAFF. In DNA, the CDR3 is TGTGCCAGCACCCGGGACACCCGAGGCACTGAAGCTTTCTTT.

This clone came up a few times. Distinct nucleotide sequences in the sample also encode this CDR3. The V call is TRBV27, the J call TRBJ1-5; TRBD1 matches at 8 bases. Trimming took 2 bases from V and 2 from J; bases not matched to a gene: 2. Germline CDR1 and CDR2: MNHEY and SMNVEV (reference sequence). The CDR3 is made up of 15 amino acids. The DNA of the CDR3 is TGTGCCAGCAGTTTACAGGGGGCTGGCAATCAGCCCCAGCATTTT. Translated, it gives CASSLQGAGNQPQHF.

This clone was picked up a small number of times. The CDR3 coding sequence is TGTGCCAGCAGTAAGAGGTTGGGGGCGGGGAACACTGAAGCTTTCTTT. It codes for CASSKRLGAGNTEAFF. The chain recombines TRBV25-1 with TRBJ1-1; possibly TRBD1 for D (6 bases). In germline, CDR1 is MGHDK, CDR2 SYGVNS. The CDR3 runs 16 residues. The germline V and J ends were trimmed by 5 bases and 1 base, with 17 bases remaining between them.

The chain couples TRBV6-5 to TRBJ1-2; TRBD1 might be the D (5 bases). Germline V lookup: CDR1 MNHEY, CDR2 SVGAGI. V gave up 0 bases and J gave up 7 bases, with 15 bases separating them. This CDR3 spans 15 amino acids. The CDR3 sequence is CASSYSAGRGFGYTF. Written as DNA, the CDR3 is TGTGCCAGCAGTTACTCCGCCGGTAGGGGATTTGGCTACACCTTC.

The chain combines TRBV29-1 with TRBJ1-1, with D perhaps TRBD1 (6 bases). The CDR3 sequence is 13 residues long. In germline, CDR1 is SQVTM, CDR2 ANQGSEA. CDR3 bases: TGCAGTCCTTCGGACAGTTGTTACACTGAAGCTTTCTTT. Amino acid sequence: CSPSDSCYTEAFF.

In its sample, this clone was seen a few times. The chain combines TRBV14 with TRBJ1-1, with D unresolved. Germline lookup yields CDR1 SGHDN and CDR2 FVKESK. V shed 4 bases and J shed 0 bases, with 6 bases lying between them. This CDR3 spans 13 amino acids. The CDR3 DNA sequence: TGTGCCAGCAGCCCCACACTGAACACTGAAGCTTTCTTT. Its translation: CASSPTLNTEAFF. Looking up the rest from reference TRBV14 and TRBJ1-1 gives the full variable domain: EAGVTQFPSHSVIEKGQTVTLRCDPISGHDNLYWYRRVMGKEIKFLLHFVKESKQDESGMPNNRFLAERTGGTYSTLKVQPAELEDSGVYFCASSPTLNTEAFFGQGTRLTVV.

The V call is TRBV15, the J call TRBJ2-3; the match to TRBD2 covers 9 bases. CDR3 length equals 20 residues. Trimming cost V 0 bases and J 0 bases; bases outside gene matches: 13. The germline V gene encodes CDR1 LNHNV and CDR2 YYDKDF (reference sequence). CDR3 nucleotides: TGTGCCACCAGCAGAGATGGGAGGCTAGCGGGGAAATTTAGCACAGATACGCAGTATTTT. This sequence encodes CATSRDGRLAGKFSTDTQYF.

The chain recombines TRBV6-1 with TRBJ2-2; the match to TRBD1 covers 9 bases. Looked up from germline, CDR1 is MNHNS and CDR2 is SASEGT. The trim removed 7 bases at V and 7 bases at J, leaving 4 bases unmatched. The CDR3 spans 13 residues. The CDR3 DNA sequence: TGTGCCAGCACGGGACAGGGATTCGGGGAGCTGTTTTTT. It specifies CASTGQGFGELFF.

CDR3 coding DNA: TGTGCCAGTAGCCACGACAGGGTAGCCTACGAGCAGTACTTC. Protein: CASSHDRVAYEQYF. The V and J genes are TRBV19 and TRBJ2-7; 7 bases are shared with TRBD1. There are 14 residues in the CDR3. Per germline, CDR1 LNHDA and CDR2 SQIVND (reference sequence). The ends lost 6 bases at V and 2 bases at J; junction bases unmatched: 7.

This rearrangement joins TRBV7-2 to TRBJ1-5; 8 bases agree with TRBD1. CDR1 and CDR2 (germline): SGHTA, FQGNSA. V was clipped by 4 bases and J by 7 bases; unmatched bases: 6. CDR3 size: 14 residues. CDR3 sequence (DNA): TGTGCCAGCAGCTCACAGGGGGGGAGGCAGCCCCAGCATTTT. Translated, it gives CASSSQGGRQPQHF. Looking up the rest from reference TRBV7-2 and TRBJ1-5 gives the full variable domain: GAGVSQSPSNKVTEKGKDVELRCDPISGHTALYWYRQSLGQGLEFLIYFQGNSAPDKSGLPSDRFSAERTGGSVSTLTIQRTQQEDSAVYLCASSSQGGRQPQHFGDGTRLSIL.

This clone was detected only a few times. The rearrangement joins TRBV7-9 to TRBJ2-4; perhaps TRBD1 as D (6 bases). V was pared by 7 bases and J by 8 bases, with 9 bases between. This CDR3 has 11 residues. CDR1 and CDR2 from the germline V gene are SEHNR and FQNEAQ (reference sequence). The CDR3 region is CASNKGDIQYF. As DNA, the CDR3 is TGTGCCAGCAATAAGGGGGACATTCAGTACTTC. Together with reference TRBV7-9 and TRBJ2-4, the CDR3 gives the full variable domain: DTGVSQNPRHKITKRGQNVTFRCDPISEHNRLYWYRQTLGQGPEFLTYFQNEAQLEKSRLLSDRFSAERPKGSFSTLEIQRTEQGDSAMYLCASNKGDIQYFGAGTRLSVL.

The chain combines TRBV4-1 with TRBJ1-2, with D unresolved. Trimming cost V 2 bases and J 4 bases, with 11 bases left between them. Germline loops: CDR1 MGHRA, CDR2 YSYEKL. The CDR3 spans 14 residues. The CDR3 nucleotides are TGCGCCAGCAGCCAATCTGACACCGTCTATGGCTACACCTTC. It encodes CASSQSDTVYGYTF.

V usage is TRBV2 and J usage is TRBJ1-5; D unresolved. The CDR3 runs to 16 residues. V lost 5 bases, J lost 4 bases, and 18 bases lay in between. Per the germline V gene, CDR1 is SNHLY and CDR2 is FYNNEI. CDR3 sequence reads: CASSHLVRAHNQPQHF. CDR3 nucleotide sequence: TGTGCCAGCAGTCACCTGGTCCGGGCGCATAATCAGCCCCAGCATTTT.

This clone occurred a few times. The chain carries TRBV30 and TRBJ1-6, with TRBD1 matching 9 bases. The CDR3 is 13 residues long. After removal of 2 bases from V and 14 bases from J, the junction contained 7 bases not matched to a gene. Looked up from germline, CDR1 is GTSNPN and CDR2 is SVGIG (reference sequence). CDR3 in DNA: TGTGCCTGGAGTTCTCACGGGACAGGGACCCTCCACTTT. Amino acids: CAWSSHGTGTLHF.

This clone came up a few times. The chain employs TRBV7-9 and TRBJ2-7; a weak D match, TRBD1 (5 bases). Looked up from germline, CDR1 is SEHNR and CDR2 is FQNEAQ (reference sequence). The CDR3 covers 12 residues. V was trimmed by 7 bases and J by 5 bases, leaving 12 bases between them. The CDR3 DNA sequence: TGTGCCAGCACCAGCCAGGGAAACGAGCAGTACTTC. Amino acid sequence: CASTSQGNEQYF.

The CDR3 loop reads CASNTNTEAFF. The DNA for the CDR3 is TGTGCCAGCAATACGAACACTGAAGCTTTCTTT. The chain recombines TRBV11-2 with TRBJ1-1; D is ambiguous. Trimming removed 7 bases at V and 1 base at J, with 4 bases between. The germline V gene encodes CDR1 SGHAT and CDR2 FQNNGV. This CDR3 region has 11 residues.

The chain is built from TRBV5-1 and TRBJ2-3, with 10 bases aligning to TRBD2. CDR1 and CDR2 (germline): SGHRS, YFSETQ. The CDR3 contains 15 residues. V was clipped by 4 bases and J by 4 bases; unmatched bases: 6. The CDR3 sequence: CASSPSGTSADTQYF. In DNA form, the CDR3 reads TGCGCCAGCAGCCCAAGCGGGACTAGCGCAGATACGCAGTATTTT. The full variable domain, with the rest looked up from reference TRBV5-1 and TRBJ2-3, is KAGVTQTPRYLIKTRGQQVTLSCSPISGHRSVSWYQQTPGQGLQFLFEYFSETQRNKGNFPGRFSGRQFSNSRSEMNVSTLELGDSALYLCASSPSGTSADTQYFGPGTRLTVL.

The chain is built from TRBV7-9 and TRBJ2-1, with 12 bases fitting TRBD1. CDR1 is SEHNR and CDR2 is FQNEAQ in the germline V gene (reference sequence). V lost 5 bases to trimming and J lost 8 bases; unmatched junction nucleotides: 10. The CDR3 is 16 residues long. This CDR3 reads CASSPTSGQGAYEQFF. DNA of the CDR3: TGTGCCAGCAGCCCGACCTCGGGACAGGGGGCATATGAGCAGTTCTTC.